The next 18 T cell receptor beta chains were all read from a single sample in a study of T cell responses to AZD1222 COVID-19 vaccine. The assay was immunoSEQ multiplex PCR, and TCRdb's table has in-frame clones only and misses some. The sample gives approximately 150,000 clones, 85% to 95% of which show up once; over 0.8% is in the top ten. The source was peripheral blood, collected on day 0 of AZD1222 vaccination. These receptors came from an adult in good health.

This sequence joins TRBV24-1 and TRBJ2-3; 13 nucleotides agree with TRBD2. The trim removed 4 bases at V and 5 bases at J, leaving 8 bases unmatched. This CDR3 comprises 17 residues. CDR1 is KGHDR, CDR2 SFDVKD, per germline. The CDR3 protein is CATSDRLLAGGRDTQYF. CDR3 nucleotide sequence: TGTGCCACCAGTGACCGCCTACTAGCGGGGGGGCGAGATACGCAGTATTTT.

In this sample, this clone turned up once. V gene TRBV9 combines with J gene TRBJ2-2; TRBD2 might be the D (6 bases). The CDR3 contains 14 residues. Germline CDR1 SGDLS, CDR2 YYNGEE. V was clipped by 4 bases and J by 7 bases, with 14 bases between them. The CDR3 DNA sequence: TGTGCCAGCAGCCCAGTGACAGCGGGCGGGGAGCTGTTTTTT. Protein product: CASSPVTAGGELFF.

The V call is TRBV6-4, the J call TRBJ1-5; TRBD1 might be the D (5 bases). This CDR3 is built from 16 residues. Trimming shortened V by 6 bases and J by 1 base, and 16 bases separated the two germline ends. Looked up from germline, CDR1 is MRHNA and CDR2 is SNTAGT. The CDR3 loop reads CASSQGPRGSNQPQHF. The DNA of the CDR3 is TGTGCCAGCAGCCAGGGCCCGCGGGGGAGCAATCAGCCCCAGCATTTT.

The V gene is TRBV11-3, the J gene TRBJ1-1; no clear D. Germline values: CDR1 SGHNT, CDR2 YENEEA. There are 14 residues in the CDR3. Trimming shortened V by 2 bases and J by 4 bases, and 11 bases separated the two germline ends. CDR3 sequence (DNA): TGTGCCAGCAGCTTAACGGGCCGGAGCACTGAAGCTTTCTTT. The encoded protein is CASSLTGRSTEAFF.

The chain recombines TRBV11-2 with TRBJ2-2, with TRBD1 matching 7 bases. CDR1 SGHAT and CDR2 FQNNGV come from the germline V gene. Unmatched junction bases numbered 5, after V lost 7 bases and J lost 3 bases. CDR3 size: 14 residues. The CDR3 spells CASIQGSHTGELFF. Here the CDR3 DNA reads TGTGCCAGCATACAGGGGTCGCACACCGGGGAGCTGTTTTTT.

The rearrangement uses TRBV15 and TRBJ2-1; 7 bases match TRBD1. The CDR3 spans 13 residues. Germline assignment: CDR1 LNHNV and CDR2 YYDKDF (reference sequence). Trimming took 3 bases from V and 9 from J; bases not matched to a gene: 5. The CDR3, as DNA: TGTGCCACCAGCAGCTCCAGGGGGAGTGAGCAGTTCTTC. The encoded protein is CATSSSRGSEQFF.

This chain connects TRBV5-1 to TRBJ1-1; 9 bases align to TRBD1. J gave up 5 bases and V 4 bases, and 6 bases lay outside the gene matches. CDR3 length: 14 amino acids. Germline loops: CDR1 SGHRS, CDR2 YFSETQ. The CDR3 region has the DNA TGCGCCAGCAGCCCCGGGACAGGGCGAACTGAAGCTTTCTTT. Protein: CASSPGTGRTEAFF.

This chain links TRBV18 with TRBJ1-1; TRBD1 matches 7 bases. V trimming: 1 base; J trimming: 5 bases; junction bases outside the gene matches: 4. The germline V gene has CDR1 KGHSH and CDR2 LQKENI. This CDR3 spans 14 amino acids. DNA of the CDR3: TGTGCCAGCTCACCACAGGGGGCGGAAACTGAAGCTTTCTTT. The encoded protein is CASSPQGAETEAFF.

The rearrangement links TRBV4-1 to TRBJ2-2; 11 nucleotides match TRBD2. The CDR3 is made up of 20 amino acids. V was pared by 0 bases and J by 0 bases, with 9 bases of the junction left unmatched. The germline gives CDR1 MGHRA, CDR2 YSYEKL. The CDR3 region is CASSQESLAGELTNTGELFF. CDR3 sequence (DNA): TGCGCCAGCAGCCAAGAGTCACTAGCGGGGGAGCTTACGAACACCGGGGAGCTGTTTTTT.

CDR3 in amino acids: CASSPGQRTDTQYF. The CDR3 region has the DNA TGCGCCAGCAGCCCGGGACAGCGCACAGATACGCAGTATTTT. V is TRBV5-1 and J is TRBJ2-3; 7 nucleotides match TRBD1. The trim removed 4 bases at V and 1 base at J, leaving 3 bases unmatched. CDR1 and CDR2 from the germline V gene are SGHRS and YFSETQ. The CDR3 extends over 14 amino acids.

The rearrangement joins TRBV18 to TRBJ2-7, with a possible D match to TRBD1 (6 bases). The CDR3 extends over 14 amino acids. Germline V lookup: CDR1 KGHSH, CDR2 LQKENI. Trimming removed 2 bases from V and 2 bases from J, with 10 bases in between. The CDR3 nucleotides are TGTGCCAGCTCACCAGGACAGCGAGCCTACGAGCAGTACTTC. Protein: CASSPGQRAYEQYF.

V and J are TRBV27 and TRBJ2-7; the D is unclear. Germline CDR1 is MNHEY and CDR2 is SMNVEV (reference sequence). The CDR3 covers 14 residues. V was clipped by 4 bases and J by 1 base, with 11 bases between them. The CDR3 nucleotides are TGTGCCAGCAGTTCGACTGACTGGTCCTACGAGCAGTACTTC. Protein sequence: CASSSTDWSYEQYF.

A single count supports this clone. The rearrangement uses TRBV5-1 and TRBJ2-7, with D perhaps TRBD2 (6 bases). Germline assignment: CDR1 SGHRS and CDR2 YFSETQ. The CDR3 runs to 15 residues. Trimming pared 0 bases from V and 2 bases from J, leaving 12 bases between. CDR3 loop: CASSLAAGSTYEQYF. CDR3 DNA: TGCGCCAGCAGCTTGGCCGCGGGGTCTACCTACGAGCAGTACTTC.

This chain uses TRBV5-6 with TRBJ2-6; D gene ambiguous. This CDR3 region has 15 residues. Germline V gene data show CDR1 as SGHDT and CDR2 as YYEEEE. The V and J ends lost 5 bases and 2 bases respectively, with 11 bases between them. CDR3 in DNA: TGTGCCAGCAGGCTACAAGGAACTGGGGCCAACGTCCTGACTTTC. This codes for CASRLQGTGANVLTF.

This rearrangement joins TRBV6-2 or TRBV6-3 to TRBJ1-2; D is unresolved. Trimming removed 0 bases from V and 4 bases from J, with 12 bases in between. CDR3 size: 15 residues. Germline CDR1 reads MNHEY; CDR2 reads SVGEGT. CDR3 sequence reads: CASSYSGLRVYGYTF. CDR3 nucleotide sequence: TGTGCCAGCAGTTACTCAGGCCTGCGGGTCTATGGCTACACCTTC.

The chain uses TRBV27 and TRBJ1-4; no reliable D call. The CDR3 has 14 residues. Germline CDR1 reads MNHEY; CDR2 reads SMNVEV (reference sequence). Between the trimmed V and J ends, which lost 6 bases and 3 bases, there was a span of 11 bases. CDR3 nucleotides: TGTGCCAGCAGGAGGACTAAACCTAATGAAAAACTGTTTTTT. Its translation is CASRRTKPNEKLFF.

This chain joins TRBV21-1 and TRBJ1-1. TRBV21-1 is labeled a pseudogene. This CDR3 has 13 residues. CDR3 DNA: TGTGCCAGCAGTACGGAAGGGGGGGCTGAAGCTTTCTTT. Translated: CASSTEGGAEAFF.

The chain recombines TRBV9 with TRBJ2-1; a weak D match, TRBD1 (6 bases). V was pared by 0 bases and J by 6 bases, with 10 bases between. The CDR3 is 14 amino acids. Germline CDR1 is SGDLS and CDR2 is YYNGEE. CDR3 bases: TGTGCCAGCAGCGTAGCGGGCAGGGGCAATGAGCAGTTCTTC. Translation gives CASSVAGRGNEQFF.